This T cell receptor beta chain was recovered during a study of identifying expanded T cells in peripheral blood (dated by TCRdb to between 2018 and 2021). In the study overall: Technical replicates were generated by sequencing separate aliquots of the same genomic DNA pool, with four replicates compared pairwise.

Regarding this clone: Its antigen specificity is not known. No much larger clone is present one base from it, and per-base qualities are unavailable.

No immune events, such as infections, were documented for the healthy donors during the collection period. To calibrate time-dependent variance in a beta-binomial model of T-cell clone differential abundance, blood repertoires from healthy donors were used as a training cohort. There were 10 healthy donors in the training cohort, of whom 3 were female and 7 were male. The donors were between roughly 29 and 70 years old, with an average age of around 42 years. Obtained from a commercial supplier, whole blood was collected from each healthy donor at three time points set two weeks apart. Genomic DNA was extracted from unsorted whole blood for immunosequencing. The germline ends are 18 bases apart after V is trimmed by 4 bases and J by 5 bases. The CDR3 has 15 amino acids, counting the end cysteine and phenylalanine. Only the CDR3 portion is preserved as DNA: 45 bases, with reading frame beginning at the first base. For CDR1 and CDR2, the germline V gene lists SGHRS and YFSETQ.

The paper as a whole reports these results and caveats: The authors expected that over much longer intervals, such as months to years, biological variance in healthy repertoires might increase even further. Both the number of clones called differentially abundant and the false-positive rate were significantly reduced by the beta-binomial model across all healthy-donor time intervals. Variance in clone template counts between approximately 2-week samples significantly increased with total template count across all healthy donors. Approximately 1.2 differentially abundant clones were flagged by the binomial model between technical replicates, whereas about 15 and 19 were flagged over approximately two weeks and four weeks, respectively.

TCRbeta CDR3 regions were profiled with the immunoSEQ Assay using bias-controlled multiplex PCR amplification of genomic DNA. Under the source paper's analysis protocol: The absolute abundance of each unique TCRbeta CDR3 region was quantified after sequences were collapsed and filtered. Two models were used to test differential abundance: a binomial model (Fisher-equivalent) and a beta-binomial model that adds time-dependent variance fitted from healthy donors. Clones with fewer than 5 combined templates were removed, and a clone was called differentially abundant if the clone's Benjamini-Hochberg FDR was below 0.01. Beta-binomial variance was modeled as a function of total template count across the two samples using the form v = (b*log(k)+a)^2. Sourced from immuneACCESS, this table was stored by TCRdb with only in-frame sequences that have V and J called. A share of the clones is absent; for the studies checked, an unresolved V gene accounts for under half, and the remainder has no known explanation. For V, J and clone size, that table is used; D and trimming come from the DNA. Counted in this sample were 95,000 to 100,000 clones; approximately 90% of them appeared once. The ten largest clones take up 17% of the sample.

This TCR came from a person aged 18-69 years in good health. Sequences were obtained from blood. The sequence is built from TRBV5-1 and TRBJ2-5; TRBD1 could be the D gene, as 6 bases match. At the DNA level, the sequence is TGCGCCAGCAGCCTATTTGACAGGCCGGGGGAGACCCAGTACTTC. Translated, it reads CASSLFDRPGETQYF.